Described below is a single TCR beta chain sequence and its context. Its antigen is unidentified. There are 16 residues in the CDR3. Trimming removed 4 bases from V and 3 bases from J; junction bases left unmatched: 5. Germline V gives CDR1 SGHRS, CDR2 YFSETQ. This entry comes from a study of Graves' ophthalmopathy and Graves' hyperthyroidism. In this cohort, patients with other autoimmune diseases, uncontrolled infections, pregnancy or lactation were excluded. Patients were diagnosed from clinical symptoms, serum thyroxine, TRAb, thyroid ultrasound and orbital computed tomography. The PBMCs used were ones drawn from approximately 10 ml of fresh peripheral blood. Using RNA transcripts, the TCR beta CDR3 regions were amplified. Scientists carried out first-round RT-PCR using HTBI primers and then a second-round multiplex PCR. TCRdb re-analysed the multiplex PCR reads in MiXCR, keeping a single row per CDR3 protein. The sample contains around 660,000 distinct CDR3 sequences, 35% to 50% of which appear only once.

Overall study findings and caveats: Blood also held most thyroid clonotypes expanded above 0.001 frequency.

The gene calls are TRBV5-1 and TRBJ2-2, with 11 bases lining up with TRBD1. The sample consisted of peripheral blood. The origin of this receptor is an adult man with Graves' ophthalmopathy. DNA for the CDR3: TGCGCCAGCAGCGATCCGGGACAGGGGGACACCGGGGAGCTGTTTTTT. Protein sequence: CASSDPGQGDTGELFF.